The TCR beta chain described here comes from a study of OX40 agonist ivuxolimab in advanced cancers. Notes on the study in general: CD4+ T cells averaged fewer expanded clones than CD8+ T cells.

Regarding this clone: Antigen: not known.

Trimming cost V 0 bases and J 2 bases, with 13 bases left between them. From germline, CDR1 is MNHEY and CDR2 SVGAGI. The CDR3 contains 16 residues. Clones were read by immunoSEQ multiplex PCR, and TCRdb kept only the in-frame ones, dropping some. The sample holds around 54,000 clones, approximately 94% seen once. The chain has TRBV6-5 and TRBJ1-2; D call uncertain. The receptor's source is an adult with an advanced solid tumor such as melanoma, head and neck, liver or kidney cancer. The sequencing here drew on CD4+ or CD8+ T cells sorted from blood, taken in a trial of the OX40 agonist ivuxolimab. The CDR3 loop reads CASSYSNRYINYGYTF. CDR3 nucleotide sequence: TGTGCCAGCAGTTACTCGAATAGATACATAAACTATGGCTACACCTTC.